The 21 T cell receptor beta chains in this list originate from one sample, sequenced in a study of blood T cell repertoires in COVID-19. The protocol was immunoSEQ multiplex PCR, while the TCRdb copy is restricted to in-frame clones and leaves out a portion. This sample carries about 210,000 clones, roughly four fifths of them seen once, and the ten largest clones take approximately 8%. Specimen: peripheral blood. These receptors were obtained from a woman aged 50 to 60 with active or convalescent COVID-19.

The chain recombines TRBV2 with TRBJ2-2; a weak D match, TRBD1 (7 bases). From germline, CDR1 is SNHLY and CDR2 FYNNEI. There are 16 residues in the CDR3. V was trimmed by 0 bases and J by 4 bases, leaving 12 bases between them. CDR3 DNA: TGTGCCAGCAGTGAAGCGCGGCAGGGGGGCACCGGGGAGCTGTTTTTT. Protein product: CASSEARQGGTGELFF.

The chain uses TRBV25-1 and TRBJ1-2; D is unclear. This CDR3 has 14 amino acids. V was shortened by 6 bases and J by 8 bases, with 19 bases between the two germline ends. Per germline, CDR1 MGHDK and CDR2 SYGVNS. The CDR3: CASRSEGEFVGYTF. The CDR3 DNA is TGTGCCAGCAGAAGTGAGGGTGAATTTGTCGGCTACACCTTC.

The rearrangement links TRBV2 to TRBJ2-5, with 11 bases identical to TRBD2. V shed 8 bases and J 4 bases; nucleotides not matched to a gene: 6. The CDR3 runs 14 residues. Germline V gene data show CDR1 as SNHLY and CDR2 as FYNNEI. The CDR3 here is CASLLAGGGETQYF. The CDR3 bases are TGTGCCAGCCTGTTAGCGGGGGGGGGAGAGACCCAGTACTTC.

This rearrangement joins TRBV28 to TRBJ1-6; 7 bases agree with TRBD1. V gave up 3 bases and J gave up 14 bases; unmatched junction bases: 7. Germline V gene data show CDR1 as MDHEN and CDR2 as SYDVKM. The CDR3 runs 13 residues. The CDR3 DNA sequence: TGTGCCAGCAGTTTCTCGCGAGGGGGCGCCCTCCACTTT. This sequence encodes CASSFSRGGALHF.

The V and J genes are TRBV4-2 and TRBJ2-1; D remains ambiguous. V was shortened by 4 bases and J by 4 bases, with 17 bases between the two germline ends. CDR3 length: 16 amino acids. Germline-derived CDR1 and CDR2 are LGHNA and YNFKEQ. DNA of the CDR3: TGTGCCAGCAGCCCTGAGGCGGAGCGAGAGTACAATGAGCAGTTCTTC. The encoded protein is CASSPEAEREYNEQFF.

The gene calls are TRBV27 and TRBJ1-6; 9 bases are shared with TRBD1. This CDR3 has 13 amino acids. Trimming took 8 bases from V and 9 from J; bases not matched to a gene: 5. The germline V gene has CDR1 MNHEY and CDR2 SMNVEV (reference sequence). The DNA of the CDR3 is TGTGCCAGCCGGACAGGGGCGGGTTCACCCCTCCACTTT. It translates to CASRTGAGSPLHF.

CDR3 in amino acids: CASSSPLAGAGETQYF. As DNA, the CDR3 is TGCGCCAGCAGCTCCCCACTAGCGGGGGCGGGGGAGACCCAGTACTTC. This chain uses TRBV5-1 with TRBJ2-5; 11 bases agree with TRBD2. The V and J ends lost 3 bases and 5 bases, in that order; junction bases with no gene match: 9. CDR1 and CDR2 from the germline V gene are SGHRS and YFSETQ. CDR3 length: 16 amino acids.

V usage is TRBV28 and J usage is TRBJ1-1; no firm D call. The CDR3 totals 14 residues. Germline loops: CDR1 MDHEN, CDR2 SYDVKM. Trimming removed 6 bases from V and 0 bases from J, with 11 bases in between. The CDR3 reads CASSTGRMNTEAFF. The CDR3 DNA reads as TGTGCCAGCAGCACGGGAAGAATGAACACTGAAGCTTTCTTT.

The chain employs TRBV5-6 and TRBJ2-7; TRBD1 aligns across 7 bases. The CDR3 has 12 amino acids. V gave up 0 bases and J gave up 6 bases; unmatched junction bases: 0. Germline V gene data show CDR1 as SGHDT and CDR2 as YYEEEE. CDR3 coding DNA: TGTGCCAGCAGCTTGGCAGGGGGCGAGCAGTACTTC. Amino acids: CASSLAGGEQYF.

The chain links TRBV9 to TRBJ2-7; TRBD2 aligns across 7 bases. The CDR3 sequence is 14 residues long. Germline CDR1 and CDR2: SGDLS and YYNGEE. The V and J ends lost 4 bases and 7 bases, in that order; junction bases with no gene match: 11. CDR3 nucleotides: TGTGCCAGCAGCTTGGGGGGAGGGTCGAGTGAGCAGTACTTC. This encodes CASSLGGGSSEQYF. Based on the CDR3 plus reference TRBV9 and TRBJ2-7, the full variable domain is DSGVTQTPKHLITATGQRVTLRCSPRSGDLSVYWYQQSLDQGLQFLIQYYNGEERAKGNILERFSAQQFPDLHSELNLSSLELGDSALYFCASSLGGGSSEQYFGPGTRLTVT.

The chain couples TRBV20-1 to TRBJ2-7; no firm D call. Germline CDR1 and CDR2: DFQATT and SNEGSKA (reference sequence). There are 11 residues in the CDR3. Trimming left V 0 bases short and J 11 bases short, with 11 bases between. DNA of the CDR3: TGCAGTGCTAGAGATGTTAAGGCGGAGTACGTC. The encoded protein is CSARDVKAEYV.

This clone has a handful of counts. This chain uses TRBV5-1 with TRBJ2-1; tentatively, D is TRBD2 (6 bases). V was clipped by 5 bases and J by 4 bases, with 13 bases between them. The CDR3 extends over 14 amino acids. Germline loops: CDR1 SGHRS, CDR2 YFSETQ. This CDR3 is CASRVGGAYNEQFF. For the CDR3, the DNA is TGCGCCAGCAGGGTTGGCGGGGCTTACAATGAGCAGTTCTTC.

The chain employs TRBV28 and TRBJ1-1; D gene ambiguous. In germline, CDR1 is MDHEN, CDR2 SYDVKM. The germline V and J ends were trimmed by 3 bases and 10 bases, with 12 bases remaining between them. CDR3 length: 12 amino acids. The CDR3 protein is CASSLWPSPAFF. The CDR3 coding sequence is TGTGCCAGCAGTTTGTGGCCGTCGCCAGCTTTCTTT. Complete variable domain (other parts from reference TRBV28 and TRBJ1-1): DVKVTQSSRYLVKRTGEKVFLECVQDMDHENMFWYRQDPGLGLRLIYFSYDVKMKEKGDIPEGYSVSREKKERFSLILESASTNQTSMYLCASSLWPSPAFFGQGTRLTVV.

CDR3 sequence (DNA): TGTGCCAGCCAAACAGAAGGGAACACTGAAGCTTTCTTT. This translates into CASQTEGNTEAFF. V is TRBV2 and J is TRBJ1-1; D is unresolved. CDR3 size: 13 residues. Trimming took off 8 bases at V and 1 base at J, with 11 bases between the two ends. The germline gives CDR1 SNHLY, CDR2 FYNNEI.

The J gene is TRBJ2-7, the V gene TRBV28; 7 bases align to TRBD1. The CDR3 covers 17 residues. J was trimmed by 5 bases and V by 6 bases; bases with no gene match: 19. CDR1 is MDHEN, CDR2 SYDVKM, per germline. The CDR3 DNA sequence: TGTGCCAGCAGCCCGAGCATAGACAGGGAAAGTATCAACGAGCAGTACGTC. Translating it yields CASSPSIDRESINEQYV.

The chain combines TRBV18 with TRBJ1-6; TRBD1 might be the D (5 bases). The CDR3 runs to 15 residues. CDR1 is KGHSH and CDR2 is LQKENI in the germline V gene. The V end was cut by 6 bases, the J end by 0 bases, with 9 bases between. The CDR3, as DNA: TGTGCCAGCTCGCGACAGTACTCCTATAATTCACCCCTCCACTTT. This sequence encodes CASSRQYSYNSPLHF.

The rearrangement links TRBV29-1 to TRBJ2-1; 9 bases match TRBD2. The CDR3 runs to 14 residues. Looked up from germline, CDR1 is SQVTM and CDR2 is ANQGSEA. After removal of 2 bases from V and 6 bases from J, the junction contained 5 bases not matched to a gene. CDR3 in amino acids: CSVELAGNPNEQFF. Here the CDR3 DNA reads TGCAGCGTTGAACTAGCGGGAAACCCCAATGAGCAGTTCTTC.

This clone was counted a few times. This chain uses TRBV5-1 with TRBJ1-1, with 9 bases that match TRBD1. Trimming removed 2 bases from V and 1 base from J; junction bases left unmatched: 6. This CDR3 has 16 amino acids. Germline V CDR1 and CDR2: SGHRS, YFSETQ. This chain's CDR3 is CASSLQGANKNTEAFF. The CDR3 nucleotides read TGCGCCAGCAGCTTACAGGGGGCGAATAAGAACACTGAAGCTTTCTTT.

This rearrangement joins TRBV6-5 to TRBJ1-1; D is unresolved. This CDR3 has 15 residues. Trimming pared 10 bases from V and 1 base from J, leaving 19 bases between. The V gene's germline CDR1 is MNHEY and CDR2 SVGAGI. The CDR3 is CAIRVFIASNTEAFF. In DNA form, the CDR3 reads TGTGCCATCCGGGTTTTTATTGCTTCGAACACTGAAGCTTTCTTT.

The chain combines TRBV5-1 with TRBJ1-6, with TRBD1 matching over 7 bases. The CDR3 is 20 amino acids. The germline CDR1 and CDR2 sequences are SGHRS and YFSETQ. The V segment lost 4 bases and the J segment 0 bases; nucleotides outside the gene matches: 16. The CDR3 DNA reads as TGCGCCAGCAGCGGACCGACAGGGAAGGGGCCAAGCTCCTATAATTCACCCCTCCACTTT. It codes for CASSGPTGKGPSSYNSPLHF.

The chain uses TRBV10-1 and TRBJ2-2, with a possible D match to TRBD2 (5 bases). The V gene's germline CDR1 is WNHNN and CDR2 SYGVQD (reference sequence). The CDR3 runs 14 residues. The V end lost 3 bases, the J end lost 4 bases, and 9 bases lay between the germline ends. The CDR3 DNA is TGCGCCAGCAGTGACAGGAGGTCCACCGGGGAGCTGTTTTTT. Amino acids: CASSDRRSTGELFF.